This TCR beta chain was identified in a study of cytomegalovirus exposure and HLA in healthy donors. This PCR relied on a set of 60 Vbeta primers and 13 Jbeta primers. Sequenced by immunoSEQ multiplex PCR; TCRdb stores in-frame clones only, minus some. The repertoire includes 250,000 or so clones, over 90% of them detected once, and 1.5% to 2% sits in the top ten. The length of the CDR3 is 14 residues. Germline V gene lookup returns CDR1 SGHVS and CDR2 FQNEAQ. The germline V and J ends were trimmed by 0 bases and 4 bases, with 9 bases remaining between them. The chain couples TRBV7-8 to TRBJ1-1; D not resolved. Sequencing was carried out using PBMCs. The receptor was isolated from a girl aged 2 to 10 in good health and CMV-seronegative. CDR3 sequence (DNA): TGTGCCAGCAGCTTAGCGGCGGGGAGCACTGAAGCTTTCTTT. Protein sequence: CASSLAAGSTEAFF. The whole variable domain, filled in from reference TRBV7-8 and TRBJ1-1, reads GAGVSQSPRYKVAKRGQDVALRCDPISGHVSLFWYQQALGQGPEFLTYFQNEAQLDKSGLPSDRFFAERPEGSVSTLKIQRTQQEDSAVYLCASSLAAGSTEAFFGQGTRLTVV.